The T cell receptor (beta chain) under discussion was sequenced for a study of CD8 T cells in Susac syndrome. An input of about 0.45 to 1 ug of RNA was subjected to reverse transcription using random hexamers. It was immunoSEQ multiplex PCR that amplified TCR beta CDR3 across 54 Vbeta and 13 Jbeta. TCRdb re-analysed the immunoSEQ multiplex PCR reads in MiXCR, keeping a single row per CDR3 protein. The profile shows some 57,000 distinct CDR3 sequences, 85% to 95% of them singletons. TCR beta sequences were obtained from blood CD8+ and CD4+ T cells. Isolation of CD8+ and CD4+ T cells was performed negatively, whereas enrichment of TEMRA cells was done by FACS. CDR1 is ENHRY, CDR2 SYGVKD, per germline. The CDR3 totals 14 residues. V lost 6 bases and J lost 7, with 13 bases in between.

The chain joins TRBV10-3 to TRBJ1-6; weak D call: TRBD1 (5 bases). This sequence was found in a human donor in good health. The specimen sequenced was CD8+ T cells from PBMCs. The DNA for the CDR3 is TGTGCCATCAGGATGGGACTCGACAATTCACCCCTCCACTTT. It yields the protein CAIRMGLDNSPLHF.